The 23 T cell receptor beta chains given below trace back to one sample, sequenced in a study of patients and donors after allogeneic stem cell transplantation. Via MiXCR, TCRdb re-called the RT-PCR reads, giving one row per CDR3 protein. The sample includes 920,000 or so distinct CDR3 sequences, about 20% seen only once; the top ten take 5% to 6.5%. Sequencing was carried out using blood, either unsorted or a sorted T cell fraction (not recorded which). The receptors here all came from a human donor who was either an allogeneic HSCT recipient or a stem cell or donor lymphocyte infusion donor (not recorded which). It is not recorded whose cells these are; they may come from a transplant donor.

This clonotype was observed a few times. The chain carries TRBV7-8 and TRBJ1-2; 9 bases agree with TRBD1. The CDR3 loop spans 16 amino acids. Germline lookup yields CDR1 SGHVS and CDR2 FQNEAQ. The V and J ends lost 5 bases and 1 base, in that order; junction bases with no gene match: 8. The chain's CDR3 is CASSPRPGQGNYGYTF. CDR3 coding DNA: TGTGCCAGCAGCCCTCGACCGGGACAGGGTAACTATGGCTACACCTTC.

This clonotype was seen a few times. The chain couples TRBV6-1 to TRBJ2-1, with 7 positions matching TRBD1. The junction had 21 bases not matched to a gene; V was cut back by 2 bases and J by 5 bases. Germline values: CDR1 MNHNS, CDR2 SASEGT. This CDR3 contains 20 residues. In DNA form, the CDR3 reads TGTGCCAGCAGTGAACTATCGGGACAGAACTATCTGACGCCTCACAATGAGCAGTTCTTC. Translation: CASSELSGQNYLTPHNEQFF.

This clonotype showed up just a few times. The chain carries TRBV11-1 and TRBJ2-2; D is possibly TRBD1 or TRBD2 (5 bases each). Germline V gene lookup returns CDR1 SGHAT and CDR2 FQDESV (reference sequence). This CDR3 is 17 amino acids long. The V and J ends lost 1 base and 0 bases respectively, with 12 bases between them. In DNA, the CDR3 is TGTGCCAGCAGCTTAGGCTGGGACGACGCGAACACCGGGGAGCTGTTTTTT. Amino acids: CASSLGWDDANTGELFF.

In this sample, this clonotype turned up a few times. The gene calls are TRBV10-3 and TRBJ1-1; tentatively, D is TRBD1 (5 bases). Germline V gene data show CDR1 as ENHRY and CDR2 as SYGVKD. The CDR3 spans 14 residues. V lost 0 bases, J lost 7 bases, and 12 bases lay in between. In DNA, the CDR3 is TGTGCCATCAGTGAGTCGGGACCTCAGAGTGAAGCTTTCTTT. Translation gives CAISESGPQSEAFF.

The chain couples TRBV20-1 to TRBJ2-1, with 7 positions matching TRBD2. Looked up from germline, CDR1 is DFQATT and CDR2 is SNEGSKA (reference sequence). The CDR3 is 14 residues long. Trimming removed 5 bases from V and 8 bases from J; junction bases left unmatched: 12. DNA for the CDR3: TGCAGTGCTGAAGGGACTATCCTTCTCGATGAGCAGTTCTTC. Translation gives CSAEGTILLDEQFF.

The chain couples TRBV6-1 to TRBJ1-6, with a weak D call TRBD1 (6 bases). The germline V and J ends were trimmed by 3 bases and 9 bases, with 12 bases remaining between them. The germline V gene has CDR1 MNHNS and CDR2 SASEGT. The CDR3 extends over 14 amino acids. The CDR3 nucleotides are TGTGCCAGCAGTGAGTGGGACACCGGTTCACCCCTCCACTTT. It yields the protein CASSEWDTGSPLHF.

The table lists this clonotype with a few counts. CDR3: CASRRRYNSPLHF. CDR3 in DNA: TGCGCCAGCAGAAGACGGTATAATTCACCCCTCCACTTT. The J gene is TRBJ1-6, the V gene TRBV5-1; no clear D gene. Germline loops: CDR1 SGHRS, CDR2 YFSETQ. This CDR3 comprises 13 residues. Between the trimmed V and J ends, which lost 5 bases and 4 bases, there was a span of 7 bases.

This chain connects TRBV4-3 to TRBJ2-4; D is unclear. Trimming shortened V by 3 bases and J by 6 bases, and 12 bases separated the two germline ends. The CDR3 covers 14 residues. Germline CDR1 reads LGHNA; CDR2 reads YSLEER. CDR3 amino acids: CASSHADFANIQYF. DNA of the CDR3: TGCGCCAGCAGCCATGCGGATTTCGCAAACATTCAGTACTTC.

This clonotype has a handful of counts. J is TRBJ2-1 and V is TRBV9, with TRBD2 matching 15 bases. Germline trimming cut 0 bases from V and 2 bases from J; bases unmatched to any gene: 6. The CDR3 is made up of 19 amino acids. The germline V gene encodes CDR1 SGDLS and CDR2 YYNGEE. DNA for the CDR3: TGTGCCAGCAGCGTAGAAGGACTAGCGGGGGGGCTCGCCTACAATGAGCAGTTCTTC. Translating it yields CASSVEGLAGGLAYNEQFF.

Many counts were recorded for this clonotype. The chain links TRBV4-2 to TRBJ1-3; tentative D call: TRBD1 (5 bases). This CDR3 region has 14 residues. V lost 1 base and J lost 8, with 12 bases in between. Germline V gene data show CDR1 as LGHNA and CDR2 as YNFKEQ. The CDR3 DNA is TGTGCCAGCAGCCAAGCTGTAGGGGAGGACACCATATATTTT. This translates into CASSQAVGEDTIYF.

This clonotype turned up a few times. V usage is TRBV29-1 and J usage is TRBJ2-1; 9 nucleotides agree with TRBD1. J lost 6 bases, V lost 6 bases, and 9 bases had no gene match. This CDR3 contains 14 residues. CDR1 and CDR2 from the germline V gene are SQVTM and ANQGSEA. Here the CDR3 reads CSVVGQGNINEQFF. The DNA for the CDR3 is TGCAGCGTCGTGGGACAGGGTAATATCAATGAGCAGTTCTTC.

This clonotype occurred a few times. The rearrangement links TRBV20-1 to TRBJ1-6; tentatively, D is TRBD1 (6 bases). Trimming took 3 bases from V and 8 from J, leaving 14 bases between them. CDR1 and CDR2 (germline): DFQATT, SNEGSKA (reference sequence). The CDR3 contains 14 residues. The CDR3 DNA is TGCAGTGCTAGGGAGGACAGTTACTATTCACCCCTCCACTTT. Encoded protein: CSAREDSYYSPLHF.

V usage is TRBV12-3 or TRBV12-4 and J usage is TRBJ2-2; 8 bases align to TRBD1. After removal of 5 bases from V and 6 bases from J, the junction contained 8 bases not matched to a gene. The CDR3 has 15 amino acids. The CDR3 nucleotides read TGTGCCAGCAGTCAAGGACAGGGTTGGGCCGGGGAGCTGTTTTTT. It is translated as CASSQGQGWAGELFF.

The chain is built from TRBV24-1 and TRBJ2-3, with TRBD2 as a possible D gene (6 bases). With 2 bases removed from V and 14 bases from J, the gap between germline ends came to 16 bases. This CDR3 comprises 13 residues. Germline-derived CDR1 and CDR2 are KGHDR and SFDVKD. CDR3 region: CATSDSGDRPAYF. The CDR3 DNA reads TGTGCCACCAGTGATTCGGGGGACCGCCCCGCGTATTTT.

This clonotype was seen more than once but under ten times. The V and J genes are TRBV5-1 and TRBJ2-1; tentatively, D is TRBD1 or TRBD2 (5 bases each). Between the trimmed V and J ends, which lost 9 bases and 9 bases, there was a span of 13 bases. The length of the CDR3 is 11 residues. The germline V gene has CDR1 SGHRS and CDR2 YFSETQ. CDR3 bases: TGCGCCACATCAGGGAGTATTGAGCAGTTCTTC. It encodes CATSGSIEQFF.

The sample holds many counts of this clonotype. The chain recombines TRBV7-2 with TRBJ2-5, with 7 bases fitting TRBD2. CDR1 and CDR2 from the germline V gene are SGHTA and FQGNSA. The CDR3 runs 13 residues. V lost 5 bases, J lost 2 bases, and 2 bases stayed unmatched. In nucleotides, the CDR3 is TGTGCCAGCAGCCAAGCGGGACAAGAGACCCAGTACTTC. Amino acid sequence: CASSQAGQETQYF.

This clonotype was counted a few times. As DNA, the CDR3 is TGCGCCAGCAGCTTGGCCACAACCTACTATGGCTACACCTTC. Its protein is CASSLATTYYGYTF. The rearrangement joins TRBV5-1 to TRBJ1-2; no reliable D call. In germline, CDR1 is SGHRS, CDR2 YFSETQ. The V gene lost 0 bases and the J gene lost 3 bases, with 9 bases spanning the gap. The CDR3 runs to 14 residues.

This clonotype came up a few times. This chain uses TRBV9 with TRBJ2-7; 10 positions match TRBD1. Germline CDR1 is SGDLS and CDR2 is YYNGEE. The CDR3 has 15 amino acids. The V segment lost 3 bases and the J segment 4 bases; nucleotides outside the gene matches: 7. The DNA of the CDR3 is TGTGCCAGCAGCGCAGGGACAGGGGATTTGTACGAGCAGTACTTC. Its translation: CASSAGTGDLYEQYF.

This clonotype was detected a few times. The chain couples TRBV10-3 to TRBJ2-7, with a weak D call TRBD1 (6 bases). V was cut by 6 bases and J by 1 base, with 16 bases left in between. Germline V gene sequence: CDR1 ENHRY, CDR2 SYGVKD. CDR3 length: 15 residues. This CDR3 is CAISEPRTVSYEQYF. The CDR3 nucleotides read TGTGCCATCAGCGAACCCAGGACAGTTTCCTACGAGCAGTACTTC.

This clonotype has a count of ten or more. The chain is built from TRBV10-3 and TRBJ1-6, with a possible D match to TRBD1 (6 bases). There are 14 residues in the CDR3. Trimming took off 3 bases at V and 8 bases at J, with 11 bases between the two ends. The germline gives CDR1 ENHRY, CDR2 SYGVKD. The CDR3 spells CAISDSDSDSPLHF. CDR3 nucleotide sequence: TGTGCCATCAGTGACTCGGACAGCGATTCACCCCTCCACTTT.

V and J are TRBV5-4 and TRBJ2-1, with no clear D. The length of the CDR3 is 14 residues. Germline CDR1 reads SGHNT; CDR2 reads YYREEE (reference sequence). The V and J ends lost 0 bases and 3 bases respectively, with 7 bases between them. This chain's CDR3 is CASSLVSIYNEQFF. The CDR3 DNA reads as TGTGCCAGCAGCTTGGTTTCGATCTACAATGAGCAGTTCTTC.

V is TRBV12-3 or TRBV12-4 and J is TRBJ1-5; 7 nucleotides align to TRBD1. The CDR3 loop spans 15 amino acids. The V gene end was trimmed by 3 bases and the J gene end by 5 bases; junction bases not matched to a gene: 7. The CDR3 region is CASSFMRDRHQPQHF. The CDR3 DNA reads TGTGCCAGCAGTTTTATGAGGGACAGACATCAGCCCCAGCATTTT.

The chain recombines TRBV20-1 with TRBJ1-6; no clear D. Germline V CDR1 and CDR2: DFQATT, SNEGSKA (reference sequence). This CDR3 comprises 14 residues. V dropped 5 bases and J dropped 6 bases, with 14 bases sitting between them. The CDR3 coding sequence is TGCAGTGCTCGCCTTGCACGGATTAATTCACCCCTCCACTTT. Protein sequence: CSARLARINSPLHF.